These 27 T cell receptor beta chains came from one sample sequenced in a study of blood T cells in healthy people across ages. Combining a sample-barcoded 5' primer with a J-beta primer mix, a second PCR ran for roughly 7 to 12 cycles. TCRdb called the 5' RACE reads again in MiXCR, with one record for every CDR3 protein. The repertoire holds about 800,000 distinct CDR3 sequences, with roughly 25% as singletons. These data are also associated with another study on T cells of mothers and their children.

Material for sequencing was blood. These receptors came from a boy between 10 and 17 years old in good health.

This rearrangement joins TRBV6-6 to TRBJ1-1; TRBD1 is a possible D gene (6 bases). The V gene lost 5 bases and the J gene lost 6 bases, with 10 bases spanning the gap. The CDR3 contains 12 residues. The germline V gene encodes CDR1 MNHNY and CDR2 SVGAGI (reference sequence). DNA for the CDR3: TGTGCCAGCAGTCCCCGGGGGCCTGAAGCTTTCTTT. Translation gives CASSPRGPEAFF.

This sequence joins TRBV18 and TRBJ2-2, with D perhaps being TRBD1 or TRBD2 (5 bases each). The V and J ends lost 3 bases and 1 base respectively, with 12 bases between them. Per germline, CDR1 KGHSH and CDR2 LQKENI. The length of the CDR3 is 16 residues. CDR3 DNA: TGTGCCAGCTCACCGCTGGGACCCATGAACACCGGGGAGCTGTTTTTT. Its protein product is CASSPLGPMNTGELFF.

This clonotype was seen more than once but under ten times. This chain joins TRBV9 and TRBJ2-3; TRBD2 aligns across 11 bases. This CDR3 spans 16 amino acids. Germline assignment: CDR1 SGDLS and CDR2 YYNGEE. The trim removed 2 bases at V and 3 bases at J, leaving 5 bases unmatched. The CDR3 is CASSVGLAEPTDTQYF. CDR3 DNA sequence: TGTGCCAGCAGCGTGGGACTAGCGGAACCTACAGATACGCAGTATTTT.

The table lists this clonotype with a few counts. This chain uses TRBV7-9 with TRBJ2-7, with D possibly TRBD1 on 5 matching bases. This CDR3 has 14 amino acids. V gave up 2 bases and J gave up 4 bases, with 12 bases separating them. The V gene's germline CDR1 is SEHNR and CDR2 FQNEAQ (reference sequence). The CDR3 region is CASSLWQGGYEQYF. The CDR3 DNA is TGTGCCAGCAGCTTATGGCAGGGTGGGTACGAGCAGTACTTC.

This clonotype was counted a few times. The CDR3 region is CASSKEGVLDSDEQFF. The CDR3 region has the DNA TGCGCCAGCAGCAAAGAGGGGGTACTAGATTCAGATGAGCAGTTCTTC. V usage is TRBV5-1 and J usage is TRBJ2-5, with D possibly matching TRBD1 (6 bases). The J call could be wrong; TRBJ2-1 is a better fit for the DNA end. The CDR3 has 16 amino acids. Germline values: CDR1 SGHRS, CDR2 YFSETQ.

The rearrangement joins TRBV28 to TRBJ1-1, with TRBD1 matching over 8 bases. V dropped 3 bases and J dropped 3; count of bases not matched to a gene: 12. In germline, CDR1 is MDHEN, CDR2 SYDVKM. This CDR3 spans 17 amino acids. CDR3 sequence (DNA): TGTGCCAGCAGTTTCTCTATCGAGGACAGGGCGGACACTGAAGCTTTCTTT. Its protein product is CASSFSIEDRADTEAFF.

This clonotype was observed a handful of times. V usage is TRBV7-9 and J usage is TRBJ1-2; 12 nucleotides match TRBD1. Looked up from germline, CDR1 is SEHNR and CDR2 is FQNEAQ (reference sequence). CDR3 length: 18 amino acids. The V and J ends lost 3 bases and 4 bases, in that order; junction bases with no gene match: 12. DNA of the CDR3: TGTGCCAGCAGCTTCTTACCGGGACAGGGGGCGACGGGCTATGGCTACACCTTC. Translating gives CASSFLPGQGATGYGYTF. The full variable domain, with the rest looked up from reference TRBV7-9 and TRBJ1-2, is DTGVSQNPRHKITKRGQNVTFRCDPISEHNRLYWYRQTLGQGPEFLTYFQNEAQLEKSRLLSDRFSAERPKGSFSTLEIQRTEQGDSAMYLCASSFLPGQGATGYGYTFGSGTRLTVV.

This clonotype was observed a few times. The V gene is TRBV5-1, the J gene TRBJ2-6; D uncertain. This CDR3 region has 14 residues. Germline V lookup: CDR1 SGHRS, CDR2 YFSETQ. The V end was cut by 4 bases, the J end by 2 bases, with 7 bases between. The CDR3 nucleotides read TGCGCCAGCAGCCGGTGGCCTGGGGCCAACGTCCTGACTTTC. Translating it yields CASSRWPGANVLTF. Supplemented by reference TRBV5-1 and TRBJ2-6, the full variable domain reads KAGVTQTPRYLIKTRGQQVTLSCSPISGHRSVSWYQQTPGQGLQFLFEYFSETQRNKGNFPGRFSGRQFSNSRSEMNVSTLELGDSALYLCASSRWPGANVLTFGAGSRLTVL.

This sequence joins TRBV29-1 and TRBJ2-5; possible D gene TRBD2, 5 bases. Looked up from germline, CDR1 is SQVTM and CDR2 is ANQGSEA. V lost 4 bases and J lost 5, with 14 bases in between. The CDR3 totals 13 residues. The CDR3 nucleotides read TGCAGCGTTGGGGCCGGGATGGGGGAGACCCAGTACTTC. It codes for CSVGAGMGETQYF.

V gene TRBV6-1 combines with J gene TRBJ1-1; tentative D call: TRBD1 (6 bases). The CDR3 extends over 16 amino acids. In germline, CDR1 is MNHNS, CDR2 SASEGT. V dropped 2 bases and J dropped 5 bases, with 18 bases sitting between them. CDR3 in DNA: TGTGCCAGCAGTGAACCGGGATGGGCCAGGGGTACTGAAGCTTTCTTT. Its translation: CASSEPGWARGTEAFF.

The chain carries TRBV12-3 or TRBV12-4 and TRBJ1-1; D gene unclear. The CDR3 spans 15 residues. V was cut by 3 bases and J by 4 bases, with 15 bases left in between. The CDR3 loop reads CASSFGTAISTEAFF. DNA for the CDR3: TGTGCCAGCAGTTTCGGTACAGCAATTTCCACTGAAGCTTTCTTT.

This clonotype was counted between two and nine times. The rearrangement uses TRBV15 and TRBJ2-5; 10 bases fit TRBD1. Gene TRBJ2-1 matches the end of the DNA better, so the J call may be wrong. CDR1 and CDR2 (germline): LNHNV, YYDKDF (reference sequence). The CDR3 totals 16 residues. CDR3 DNA sequence: TGTGCCACCAGCAGCGAACGGGACAGGGGATCGTATGAGCAGTTCTTC. Translated: CATSSERDRGSYEQFF.

This chain uses TRBV2 with TRBJ2-5; no reliable D call. V was shortened by 3 bases and J by 7 bases, with 9 bases between the two germline ends. The germline CDR1 and CDR2 sequences are SNHLY and FYNNEI. The CDR3 is made up of 12 amino acids. In DNA, the CDR3 is TGTGCCAGCAGTGATTCCGATGGGACCCAGTACTTC. It yields the protein CASSDSDGTQYF. Using reference TRBV2 and TRBJ2-5 for the parts outside the CDR3, the full variable domain is EPEVTQTPSHQVTQMGQEVILRCVPISNHLYFYWYRQILGQKVEFLVSFYNNEISEKSEIFDDQFSVERPDGSNFTLKIRSTKLEDSAMYFCASSDSDGTQYFGPGTRLLVL.

The count of this clonotype is one. The chain combines TRBV11-2 with TRBJ1-6; D gene unclear. Trimming stripped 6 bases from V and 10 bases from J, with 13 bases between. Per germline, CDR1 SGHAT and CDR2 FQNNGV. The CDR3 runs to 13 residues. The CDR3 DNA is TGTGCCAGCAGAGACACGTTTGGATCACCCCTCCACTTT. It codes for CASRDTFGSPLHF.

The rearrangement links TRBV7-2 to TRBJ1-2; 8 bases match TRBD1. V shed 4 bases, J shed 5 bases, and the junction held 3 bases outside the gene matches. Looked up from germline, CDR1 is SGHTA and CDR2 is FQGNSA. This CDR3 spans 13 amino acids. The CDR3 DNA reads TGTGCCAGCAGCTATCGACAGGGGTATGGCTACACCTTC. It is translated as CASSYRQGYGYTF. The variable domain in full, with the rest retrieved from reference TRBV7-2 and TRBJ1-2, is GAGVSQSPSNKVTEKGKDVELRCDPISGHTALYWYRQSLGQGLEFLIYFQGNSAPDKSGLPSDRFSAERTGGSVSTLTIQRTQQEDSAVYLCASSYRQGYGYTFGSGTRLTVV.

This clonotype was found a few times. The V call is TRBV2, the J call TRBJ2-3, with TRBD2 identical over 9 bases. From germline, CDR1 is SNHLY and CDR2 FYNNEI. The CDR3 runs to 19 residues. V lost 4 bases and J lost 2; bases outside the gene matches: 16. The DNA of the CDR3 is TGTGCCAGCAGTGTGGGCCTACCGGGACTAGCACTGATCACAGATACGCAGTATTTT. This encodes CASSVGLPGLALITDTQYF.

This chain joins TRBV7-2 and TRBJ2-2, with a tentative D call TRBD1 (6 bases). The germline CDR1 and CDR2 sequences are SGHTA and FQGNSA. The CDR3 length is 17 residues. Trimming cost V 1 base and J 7 bases, with 19 bases left between them. The CDR3 DNA is TGTGCCAGCAGCTTAGGGTCCTCTAGGGGGTTTCTCGGGGAGCTGTTTTTT. Encoded protein: CASSLGSSRGFLGELFF.

The chain has TRBV7-8 and TRBJ1-4; D not resolved. The length of the CDR3 is 13 residues. V shed 10 bases and J shed 8 bases, with 17 bases lying between them. Germline CDR1 and CDR2: SGHVS and FQNEAQ. DNA for the CDR3: TGTGCCACCAAGCGGGGATTAAACGAAAAACTGTTTTTT. This codes for CATKRGLNEKLFF. The full variable domain, completed using reference TRBV7-8 and TRBJ1-4, is GAGVSQSPRYKVAKRGQDVALRCDPISGHVSLFWYQQALGQGPEFLTYFQNEAQLDKSGLPSDRFFAERPEGSVSTLKIQRTQQEDSAVYLCATKRGLNEKLFFGSGTQLSVL.

The chain joins TRBV28 to TRBJ1-3, with D uncertain. The germline CDR1 and CDR2 sequences are MDHEN and SYDVKM. There are 15 residues in the CDR3. V was cut by 7 bases and J by 6 bases, with 19 bases left in between. In nucleotides, the CDR3 is TGTGCCAGCACTTCGCGACGGGTAATCCTAAACACCATATATTTT. Translation gives CASTSRRVILNTIYF.

This clonotype has just a few counts. The chain links TRBV4-3 to TRBJ1-6; possible D gene TRBD1, 5 bases. From germline, CDR1 is LGHNA and CDR2 YSLEER. The ends were cut back, 0 bases at V and 5 bases at J, with 5 bases in the middle. CDR3 size: 14 residues. The CDR3, as DNA: TGCGCCAGCAGCCAAGACAGGGATAATTCACCCCTCCACTTT. This translates into CASSQDRDNSPLHF.

This clonotype occurred once. The J gene is TRBJ2-6, the V gene TRBV12-3 or TRBV12-4; TRBD1 matches 8 bases. The CDR3 length is 19 residues. V was clipped by 1 base and J by 1 base; unmatched bases: 9. The CDR3, as DNA: TGTGCCAGCAGTTTAGGTCGCAGGGGGCTCTCATCTGGGGCCAACGTCCTGACTTTC. Its translation: CASSLGRRGLSSGANVLTF.

The J gene is TRBJ2-5, the V gene TRBV7-2, with D perhaps TRBD1 or TRBD2 (5 bases each). Trimming pared 2 bases from V and 2 bases from J, leaving 18 bases between. The CDR3 runs 17 residues. Germline V gene sequence: CDR1 SGHTA, CDR2 FQGNSA. The CDR3, as DNA: TGTGCCAGCAGCTTAAATCGGATGGGGGTCATTCAAGAGACCCAGTACTTC. Translation: CASSLNRMGVIQETQYF.

Only a few counts were recorded for this clonotype. CDR3 loop: CASSLAMREGTDTQYF. The CDR3 coding sequence is TGCGCCAGCAGCTTGGCCATGCGGGAGGGCACAGATACGCAGTATTTT. V is TRBV5-1 and J is TRBJ2-3; 8 positions agree with TRBD2. The CDR3 consists of 16 residues. Unmatched junction bases numbered 4, after V lost 0 bases and J lost 1 base. Germline V gene lookup returns CDR1 SGHRS and CDR2 YFSETQ.

This clonotype was counted between two and nine times. This chain joins TRBV10-3 and TRBJ2-7; maybe TRBD2 (5 bases). Deletions cut 0 bases from V and 6 bases from J, with 9 bases between. Germline V gene lookup returns CDR1 ENHRY and CDR2 SYGVKD. CDR3 size: 13 residues. Written as DNA, the CDR3 is TGTGCCATCAGTGAGTCCACTGAGGGCGAGCAGTACTTC. This translates into CAISESTEGEQYF.

Comments on this clonotype: Sequence at one end of the junction differs from germline and may be a read error. This sequence joins TRBV18 and TRBJ2-7; D might be TRBD1 (6 bases). Looked up from germline, CDR1 is KGHSH and CDR2 is LQKENI. The CDR3 loop spans 15 amino acids. DNA of the CDR3: TGTGGCAGCTCACACACTTCCTTTACAGGGAACGAGCAGTACTTC. Protein product: CGSSHTSFTGNEQYF.

This chain uses TRBV9 with TRBJ2-3; 10 positions agree with TRBD2. This CDR3 has 14 amino acids. V lost 3 bases to trimming and J lost 4 bases; unmatched junction nucleotides: 2. The V gene's germline CDR1 is SGDLS and CDR2 YYNGEE. Here the CDR3 DNA reads TGTGCCAGCAGCGGGACTAGCGGCCCAGATACGCAGTATTTT. Protein sequence: CASSGTSGPDTQYF.

The rearrangement links TRBV9 to TRBJ1-1, with D tentatively TRBD1 (6 bases). V lost 3 bases and J lost 1, with 10 bases in between. Germline V lookup: CDR1 SGDLS, CDR2 YYNGEE. The length of the CDR3 is 14 residues. The CDR3 region is CASSAGEPNTEAFF. The CDR3 nucleotides are TGTGCCAGCAGCGCAGGGGAGCCGAACACTGAAGCTTTCTTT. Filled out from reference TRBV9 and TRBJ1-1, the complete variable domain reads DSGVTQTPKHLITATGQRVTLRCSPRSGDLSVYWYQQSLDQGLQFLIQYYNGEERAKGNILERFSAQQFPDLHSELNLSSLELGDSALYFCASSAGEPNTEAFFGQGTRLTVV.